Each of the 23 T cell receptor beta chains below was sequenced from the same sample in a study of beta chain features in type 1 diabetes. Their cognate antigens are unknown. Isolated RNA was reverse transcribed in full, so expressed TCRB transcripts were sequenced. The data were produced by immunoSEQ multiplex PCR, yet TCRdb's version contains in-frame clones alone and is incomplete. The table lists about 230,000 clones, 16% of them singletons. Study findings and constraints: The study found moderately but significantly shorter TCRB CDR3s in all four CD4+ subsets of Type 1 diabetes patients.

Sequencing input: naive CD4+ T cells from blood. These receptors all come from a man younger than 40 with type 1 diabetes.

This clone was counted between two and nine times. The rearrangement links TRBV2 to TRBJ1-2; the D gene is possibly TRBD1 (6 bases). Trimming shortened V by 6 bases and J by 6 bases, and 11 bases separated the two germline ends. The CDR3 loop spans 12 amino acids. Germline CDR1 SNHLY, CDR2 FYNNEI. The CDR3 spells CASRRDTDGYTF. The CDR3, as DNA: TGTGCCAGCAGACGGGACACGGATGGCTACACCTTC.

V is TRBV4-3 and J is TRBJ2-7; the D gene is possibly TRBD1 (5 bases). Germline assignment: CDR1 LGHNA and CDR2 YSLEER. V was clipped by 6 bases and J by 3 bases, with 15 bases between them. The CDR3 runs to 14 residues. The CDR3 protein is CASRQQVPSYEQYF. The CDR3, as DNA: TGCGCCAGCAGACAACAGGTCCCGAGCTACGAGCAGTACTTC.

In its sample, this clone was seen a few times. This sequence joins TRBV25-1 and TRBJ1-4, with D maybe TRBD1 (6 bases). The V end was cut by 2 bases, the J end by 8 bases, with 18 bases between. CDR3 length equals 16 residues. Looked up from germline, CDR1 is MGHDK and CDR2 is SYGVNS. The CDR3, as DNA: TGTGCCAGCAGTGAAGTACAGGGTTCCCTGCGAGAAAAACTGTTTTTT. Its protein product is CASSEVQGSLREKLFF.

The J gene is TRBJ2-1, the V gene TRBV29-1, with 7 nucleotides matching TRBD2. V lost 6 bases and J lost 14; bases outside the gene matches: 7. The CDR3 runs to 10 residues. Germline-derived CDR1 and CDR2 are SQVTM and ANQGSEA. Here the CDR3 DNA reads TGCAGCGTCGGTGGACTAGTGGAGTTCTTC. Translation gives CSVGGLVEFF.

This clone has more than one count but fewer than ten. As DNA, the CDR3 is TGCAGTGAAGCCTTATCAGGGGGCTACACCTTC. Its protein product is CSEALSGGYTF. The chain joins TRBV20-1 to TRBJ1-2; perhaps TRBD1 as D (5 bases). Trimming took off 7 bases at V and 8 bases at J, with 14 bases between the two ends. The CDR3 has 11 residues. Germline V lookup: CDR1 DFQATT, CDR2 SNEGSKA (reference sequence).

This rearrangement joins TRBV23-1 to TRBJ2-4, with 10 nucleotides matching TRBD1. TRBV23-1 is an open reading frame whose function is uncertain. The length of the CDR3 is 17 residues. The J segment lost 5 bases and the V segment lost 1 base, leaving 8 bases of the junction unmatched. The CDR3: CASSQYRDRGEENIQYF. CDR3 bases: TGCGCCAGCAGTCAATACCGGGACAGGGGAGAGGAAAACATTCAGTACTTC.

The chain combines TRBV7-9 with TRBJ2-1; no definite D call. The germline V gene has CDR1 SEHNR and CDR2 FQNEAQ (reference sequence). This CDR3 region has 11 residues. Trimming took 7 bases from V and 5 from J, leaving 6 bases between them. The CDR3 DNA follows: TGTGCCAGCACCCTTGACAATGAGCAGTTCTTC. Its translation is CASTLDNEQFF.

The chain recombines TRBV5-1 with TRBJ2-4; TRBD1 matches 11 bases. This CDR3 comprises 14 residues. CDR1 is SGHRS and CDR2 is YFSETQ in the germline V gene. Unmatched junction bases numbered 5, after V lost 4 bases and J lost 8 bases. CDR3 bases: TGCGCCAGCAGCCCCGGACAGGGGGCATACATTCAGTACTTC. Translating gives CASSPGQGAYIQYF.

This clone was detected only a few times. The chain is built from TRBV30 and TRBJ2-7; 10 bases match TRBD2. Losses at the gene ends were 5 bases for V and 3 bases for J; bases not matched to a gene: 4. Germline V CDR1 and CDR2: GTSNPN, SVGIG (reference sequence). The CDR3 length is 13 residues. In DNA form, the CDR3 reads TGTGCCTGGCGACTAGCGGGCCTCTACGAGCAGTACTTC. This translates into CAWRLAGLYEQYF.

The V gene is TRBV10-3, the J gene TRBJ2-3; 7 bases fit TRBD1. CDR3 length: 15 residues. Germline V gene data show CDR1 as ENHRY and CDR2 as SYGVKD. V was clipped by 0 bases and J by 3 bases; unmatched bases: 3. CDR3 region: CAISESDRSTDTQYF. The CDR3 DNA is TGTGCCATCAGTGAGTCGGACAGGTCGACAGATACGCAGTATTTT.

CDR3 amino acids: CASITDRPNEQYF. The CDR3 region has the DNA TGTGCCAGCATTACTGACAGACCAAACGAGCAGTACTTC. The V gene is TRBV2, the J gene TRBJ2-7, with D possibly TRBD1 on 5 matching bases. The germline gives CDR1 SNHLY, CDR2 FYNNEI. V was trimmed by 7 bases and J by 5 bases, leaving 15 bases between them. This CDR3 contains 13 residues.

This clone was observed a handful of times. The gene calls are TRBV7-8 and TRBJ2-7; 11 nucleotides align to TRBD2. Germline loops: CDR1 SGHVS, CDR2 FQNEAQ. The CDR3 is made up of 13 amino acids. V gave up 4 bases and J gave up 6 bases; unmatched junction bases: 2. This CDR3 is CASSSGLAGEQYF. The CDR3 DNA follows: TGTGCCAGCAGCTCAGGACTAGCGGGCGAGCAGTACTTC.

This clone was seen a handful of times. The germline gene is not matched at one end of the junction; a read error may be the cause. CDR3 region: CSATLSGTGDVF. As DNA, the CDR3 is TGCAGCGCGACCTTATCCGGGACAGGGGATGTCTTC. The chain recombines TRBV29-1 with TRBJ2-1; 10 nucleotides line up with TRBD1. The CDR3 extends over 12 amino acids. CDR1 SQVTM and CDR2 ANQGSEA come from the germline V gene.

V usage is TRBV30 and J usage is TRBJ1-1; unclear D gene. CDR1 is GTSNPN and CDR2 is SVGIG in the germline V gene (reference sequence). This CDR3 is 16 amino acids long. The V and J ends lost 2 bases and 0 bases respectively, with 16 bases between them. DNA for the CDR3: TGTGCCTGGAGTTATTCGGGCGGGCACTTGAACACTGAAGCTTTCTTT. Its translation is CAWSYSGGHLNTEAFF.

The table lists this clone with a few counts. In DNA form, the CDR3 reads TGTGCCAGCAGCCAAGATCAGGGAAAGGGTGAAAAACTGTTTTTT. It encodes CASSQDQGKGEKLFF. This sequence joins TRBV4-2 and TRBJ1-4; possible D gene TRBD1, 5 bases. V lost 0 bases to trimming and J lost 7 bases, with 12 bases between them. This CDR3 comprises 15 residues. Germline V lookup: CDR1 LGHNA, CDR2 YNFKEQ.

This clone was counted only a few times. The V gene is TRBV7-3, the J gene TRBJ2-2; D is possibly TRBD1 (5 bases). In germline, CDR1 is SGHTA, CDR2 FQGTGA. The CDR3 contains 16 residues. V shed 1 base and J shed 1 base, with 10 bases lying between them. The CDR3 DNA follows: TGTGCCAGCAGCTTAAATGGCGGACAGAACACCGGGGAGCTGTTTTTT. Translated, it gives CASSLNGGQNTGELFF.

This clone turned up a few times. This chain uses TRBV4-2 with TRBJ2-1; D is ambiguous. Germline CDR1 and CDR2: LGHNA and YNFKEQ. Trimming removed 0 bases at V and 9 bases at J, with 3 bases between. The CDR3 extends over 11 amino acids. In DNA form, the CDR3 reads TGTGCCAGCAGCCAAGAATTTGAGCAGTTCTTC. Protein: CASSQEFEQFF.

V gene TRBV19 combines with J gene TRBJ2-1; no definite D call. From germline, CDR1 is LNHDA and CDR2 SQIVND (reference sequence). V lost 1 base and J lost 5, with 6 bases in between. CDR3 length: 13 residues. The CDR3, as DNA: TGTGCCAGTAGTATAGTAGGCAACAATGAGCAGTTCTTC. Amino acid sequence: CASSIVGNNEQFF.

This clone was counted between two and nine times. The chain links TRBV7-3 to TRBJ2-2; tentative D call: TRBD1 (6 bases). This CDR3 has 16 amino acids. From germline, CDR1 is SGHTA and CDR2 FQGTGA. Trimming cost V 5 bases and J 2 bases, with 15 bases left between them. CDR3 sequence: CASSPRGLQNTGELFF. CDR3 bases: TGTGCCAGCAGCCCCAGGGGCCTTCAAAACACCGGGGAGCTGTTTTTT.

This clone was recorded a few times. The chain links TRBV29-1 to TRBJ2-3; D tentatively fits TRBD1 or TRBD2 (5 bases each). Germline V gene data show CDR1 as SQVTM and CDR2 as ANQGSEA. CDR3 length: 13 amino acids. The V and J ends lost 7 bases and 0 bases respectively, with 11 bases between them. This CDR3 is CSAGGMSTDTQYF. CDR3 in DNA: TGCAGCGCTGGGGGAATGAGCACAGATACGCAGTATTTT.

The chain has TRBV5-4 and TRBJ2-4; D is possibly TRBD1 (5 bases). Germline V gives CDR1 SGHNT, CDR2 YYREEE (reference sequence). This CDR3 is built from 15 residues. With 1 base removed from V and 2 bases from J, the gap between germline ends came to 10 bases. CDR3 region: CASSLPQGTKNIQYF. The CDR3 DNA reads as TGTGCCAGCAGCTTGCCCCAGGGAACCAAAAACATTCAGTACTTC.

The CDR3, as DNA: TGTGCCATCAGTGATTTTAGCTCTCGACGCAACGAGCAGTACTTC. It is translated as CAISDFSSRRNEQYF. V and J are TRBV10-3 and TRBJ2-7; D remains unclear. Germline lookup yields CDR1 ENHRY and CDR2 SYGVKD. Trimming left V 3 bases short and J 5 bases short, with 17 bases between. The CDR3 loop spans 15 amino acids.

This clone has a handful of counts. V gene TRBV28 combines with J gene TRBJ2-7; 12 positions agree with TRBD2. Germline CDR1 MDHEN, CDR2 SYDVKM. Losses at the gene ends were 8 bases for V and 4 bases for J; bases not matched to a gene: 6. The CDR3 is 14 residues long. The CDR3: CASGRTSGKYEQYF. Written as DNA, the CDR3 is TGTGCCAGCGGGAGGACTAGCGGGAAGTACGAGCAGTACTTC.